Below are 11 T cell receptor beta chains sequenced from a single sample in a study of blood T cell repertoires in COVID-19 (dated by TCRdb to the early 2020s). Libraries were constructed by the immunoSEQ multiplex PCR assay. TCRdb provides this immuneACCESS table in a form limited to in-frame rearrangements. Some clones are lacking; in checked studies, under half of them reflect an unresolved V gene, and why the rest are absent is not known. The sample table contains about 82,000 clones; only one count was recorded for around four fifths of them. About a sixth of the sample is in the top ten clones. Specimen: peripheral blood. These TCRs come from a woman aged 60-75 years with acute or convalescent COVID-19.

V usage is TRBV6-5 and J usage is TRBJ1-1, with 7 nucleotides matching TRBD1. The trim removed 8 bases at V and 2 bases at J, leaving 8 bases unmatched. The CDR3 contains 14 residues. Germline CDR1 and CDR2: MNHEY and SVGAGI. Here the CDR3 reads CASLWGQSNTEAFF. The CDR3 region has the DNA TGTGCCAGCCTCTGGGGACAGTCCAACACTGAAGCTTTCTTT.

This clone was seen just once. The rearrangement joins TRBV12-3 or TRBV12-4 to TRBJ1-1; 8 bases line up with TRBD1. Trimming removed 3 bases from V and 10 bases from J; junction bases left unmatched: 4. The length of the CDR3 is 12 residues. The CDR3 DNA is TGTGCCAGCAGTTTCAGGGGGCGCGGAGCTTTCTTT. Its translation: CASSFRGRGAFF.

The chain joins TRBV27 to TRBJ1-5; 7 positions agree with TRBD1. The CDR3 has 21 amino acids. V shed 11 bases and J 4 bases; nucleotides not matched to a gene: 32. From germline, CDR1 is MNHEY and CDR2 SMNVEV (reference sequence). CDR3 in amino acids: CAWQPRRRGRQGVVENQPQHF. The CDR3, as DNA: TGTGCCTGGCAGCCCCGAAGGAGAGGCCGACAGGGTGTGGTAGAAAATCAGCCCCAGCATTTT.

V gene TRBV9 combines with J gene TRBJ2-2; possible D gene TRBD2, 6 bases. There are 14 residues in the CDR3. Germline loops: CDR1 SGDLS, CDR2 YYNGEE. The ends were cut back, 4 bases at V and 5 bases at J, with 12 bases in the middle. CDR3 sequence (DNA): TGTGCCAGCAGCCCAGGGAGGCGGACCGGGGAGCTGTTTTTT. Translation gives CASSPGRRTGELFF.

V gene TRBV2 combines with J gene TRBJ1-1; no firm D call. The CDR3 runs 12 residues. CDR1 and CDR2 (germline): SNHLY, FYNNEI. V was cut by 4 bases and J by 1 base, with 4 bases left in between. In DNA, the CDR3 is TGTGCCAGCAGTGTATCGAACACTGAAGCTTTCTTT. It specifies CASSVSNTEAFF.

This clone ranks as medium-sized. The chain couples TRBV7-9 to TRBJ2-7; TRBD1 aligns across 9 bases. Looked up from germline, CDR1 is SEHNR and CDR2 is FQNEAQ (reference sequence). J was trimmed by 4 bases and V by 5 bases; bases with no gene match: 12. This CDR3 region has 16 residues. CDR3 amino acids: CASSHRDGTGFYEQYF. Written as DNA, the CDR3 is TGTGCCAGCAGCCATAGGGACGGGACAGGGTTTTACGAGCAGTACTTC.

This chain joins TRBV7-2 and TRBJ1-5, with a possible D match to TRBD1 (5 bases). In germline, CDR1 is SGHTA, CDR2 FQGNSA. This CDR3 has 13 amino acids. Trimming took off 5 bases at V and 5 bases at J, with 10 bases between the two ends. The CDR3 sequence is CASSQSGYQPQHF. CDR3 nucleotide sequence: TGTGCCAGCAGCCAATCAGGGTATCAGCCCCAGCATTTT.

This clone was observed a few times. The rearrangement uses TRBV2 and TRBJ2-2; 7 bases map to TRBD2. J was trimmed by 5 bases and V by 8 bases; bases with no gene match: 11. The CDR3 sequence is 15 residues long. The germline V gene has CDR1 SNHLY and CDR2 FYNNEI. The CDR3 DNA reads as TGTGCCAGCGTTTACCACGGCGGGAGTACCGGGGAGCTGTTTTTT. Its translation is CASVYHGGSTGELFF.

The chain carries TRBV27 and TRBJ2-3; 8 bases line up with TRBD1. Per germline, CDR1 MNHEY and CDR2 SMNVEV (reference sequence). V shed 3 bases, J shed 2 bases, and the junction held 16 bases outside the gene matches. The CDR3 contains 19 residues. The CDR3 nucleotides read TGTGCCAGCAGTTTGAAGTCAGGGGGCGCGTTTTTCTACACAGATACGCAGTATTTT. Translating it yields CASSLKSGGAFFYTDTQYF.

This chain uses TRBV9 with TRBJ1-2, with D possibly TRBD1 on 6 matching bases. Germline-derived CDR1 and CDR2 are SGDLS and YYNGEE. Trimming cost V 0 bases and J 7 bases, with 16 bases left between them. The CDR3 totals 15 residues. The CDR3 DNA follows: TGTGCCAGCAGCGTAGCTGGTGAGGGGGTACGTGGCTACACCTTC. Translation: CASSVAGEGVRGYTF. The full variable domain, in which reference TRBV9 and TRBJ1-2 provide the parts outside the CDR3, is DSGVTQTPKHLITATGQRVTLRCSPRSGDLSVYWYQQSLDQGLQFLIQYYNGEERAKGNILERFSAQQFPDLHSELNLSSLELGDSALYFCASSVAGEGVRGYTFGSGTRLTVV.

This clone was seen a single time. This chain uses TRBV10-3 with TRBJ1-1; TRBD1 matches 11 bases. The V gene end was trimmed by 0 bases and the J gene end by 6 bases; junction bases not matched to a gene: 6. Germline V CDR1 and CDR2: ENHRY, SYGVKD. This CDR3 region has 16 residues. CDR3 region: CAISESRTGQGAEAFF. The CDR3 coding sequence is TGTGCCATCAGTGAGTCGAGGACGGGACAGGGGGCTGAAGCTTTCTTT.